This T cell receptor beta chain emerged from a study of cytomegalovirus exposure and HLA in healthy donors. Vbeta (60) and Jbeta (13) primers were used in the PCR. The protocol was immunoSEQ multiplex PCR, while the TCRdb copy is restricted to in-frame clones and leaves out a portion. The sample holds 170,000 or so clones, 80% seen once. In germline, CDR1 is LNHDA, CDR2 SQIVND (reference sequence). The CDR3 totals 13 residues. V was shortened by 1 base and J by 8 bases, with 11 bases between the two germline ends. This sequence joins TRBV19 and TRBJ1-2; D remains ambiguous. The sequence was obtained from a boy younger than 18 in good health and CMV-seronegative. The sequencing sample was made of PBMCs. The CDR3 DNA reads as TGTGCCAGTAGTATAGGGAGCCCCGGCGGCTACACCTTC. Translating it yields CASSIGSPGGYTF.